This entry is about one TCR beta chain. Its antigen is still unknown. Library preparation tagged each individual cDNA molecule with a unique molecular identifier. TCRdb ran MiXCR on the RACE reads and lists one entry per CDR3 protein. The repertoire holds about 97,000 distinct CDR3 sequences, with 25% to 35% as singletons. The time point: patch test 3, about 24 weeks after DPC sensitization. Treatment: therapeutic diphenylcyclopropenone sensitization with weekly scalp DPC. Alopecia patients deemed DPC-suitable, aged 18 to 70, excluding pregnancy. This sample stems from a study of human T cells and chemical hapten exposure. General study points: Expanded TCRs clustered into significantly more large CDR3 similarity groups than controls, the analysis revealed.

The V end lost 5 bases, the J end lost 5 bases, and 19 bases lay between the germline ends. The CDR3 runs 15 residues. Germline assignment: CDR1 DFQATT and CDR2 SNEGSKA (reference sequence). The clonotype comes from a man aged 35-49 years with alopecia areata. Some clones in this sample may be carry-over from other donors' samples. The chain recombines TRBV20-1 with TRBJ1-5; D is uncertain. The sequences come from whole blood, collected in connection with sensitization to the hapten diphenylcyclopropenone (DPC). The DNA of the CDR3 is TGCAGTGCTGAAGATTCCCCTGATGGGTATCAGCCCCAGCATTTT. Encoded protein: CSAEDSPDGYQPQHF.